Shown below are 12 T cell receptor beta chains from a single sample sequenced in a study of T-cell memory formation after mild COVID-19. TCRdb re-analysed the 5' RACE reads in MiXCR, keeping a single row per CDR3 protein. The sample shows 34,000 or so distinct CDR3 sequences, approximately 8.3% of them seen only once. Sequenced sample: PBMCs or a T cell subset sorted from them (not recorded which). These receptors came from a man aged 18 to 30 who had mild COVID-19 (a few samples of this study predate the infection). Cell type and time point are not known.

This clonotype was counted between two and nine times. The chain couples TRBV24-1 to TRBJ2-2, with no clear D. The V and J ends lost 4 bases and 7 bases respectively, with 3 bases between them. The CDR3 is 11 residues long. Germline CDR1 is KGHDR and CDR2 is SFDVKD. The CDR3 DNA reads as TGTGCCACCAGTGAATACGGGGAGCTGTTTTTT. Translation gives CATSEYGELFF.

The chain has TRBV14 and TRBJ2-1, with TRBD1 identical over 9 bases. CDR3 size: 18 residues. Germline assignment: CDR1 SGHDN and CDR2 FVKESK. V shed 5 bases and J 0 bases; nucleotides not matched to a gene: 11. This CDR3 is CASSYRDRVRGSYNEQFF. The CDR3 DNA sequence: TGTGCCAGCAGCTACCGGGACAGGGTACGAGGCTCCTACAATGAGCAGTTCTTC.

This clonotype was counted ten times or more. The V call is TRBV12-3 or TRBV12-4, the J call TRBJ2-2; D ambiguous. Deletions cut 5 bases from V and 3 bases from J, with 13 bases between. The CDR3 contains 15 residues. CDR3 DNA: TGTGCCAGCAGTCGCCGGGCCCTGGACACCGGGGAGCTGTTTTTT. Protein product: CASSRRALDTGELFF.

V and J are TRBV20-1 and TRBJ2-5; 9 bases fit TRBD2. There are 15 residues in the CDR3. In germline, CDR1 is DFQATT, CDR2 SNEGSKA (reference sequence). The DNA for the CDR3 is TGCAGCCCCCAAGTGGCGGGGGGGGCAGGAGAGACCCAGTACTTC. Residues: CSPQVAGGAGETQYF.

This clonotype was seen many times. The chain combines TRBV3-1 with TRBJ2-1; 13 bases agree with TRBD2. The CDR3 totals 15 residues. Unmatched junction bases numbered 2, after V lost 1 base and J lost 8 bases. Per germline, CDR1 LGHDT and CDR2 YNNKEL (reference sequence). The CDR3 is CASSQGTSGGHEQFF. The DNA for the CDR3 is TGTGCCAGCAGCCAAGGGACTAGCGGGGGCCATGAGCAGTTCTTC.

There are many counts of this clonotype. This CDR3 reads CASSESGTGADGPQHF. CDR3 nucleotide sequence: TGTGCCAGCAGTGAATCCGGGACAGGGGCCGACGGGCCCCAGCATTTT. The rearrangement uses TRBV25-1 and TRBJ1-5; TRBD1 aligns across 10 bases. Germline CDR1 reads MGHDK; CDR2 reads SYGVNS. V dropped 1 base and J dropped 9; count of bases not matched to a gene: 9. The CDR3 sequence is 16 residues long.

In regard to this clonotype: A much larger clone differs from this one at a single base, so this may be a read error. The V call is TRBV27, the J call TRBJ2-1, with D uncertain. CDR3 length: 11 residues. Germline values: CDR1 MNHEY, CDR2 SMNVEV (reference sequence). Here the CDR3 reads CAISLGLEQFF. The CDR3 bases are TGTGCCATCAGTTTAGGATTAGAGCAGTTCTTC.

This clonotype was observed many times. J is TRBJ2-1 and V is TRBV11-3, with D tentatively TRBD2 (5 bases). This CDR3 has 14 amino acids. Per germline, CDR1 SGHNT and CDR2 YENEEA. V shed 1 base and J shed 7 bases, with 11 bases lying between them. This CDR3 reads CASSLGSTGNEQFF. The CDR3 DNA follows: TGTGCCAGCAGCTTAGGTTCGACGGGAAATGAGCAGTTCTTC.

This clonotype was recorded at least ten times. The chain combines TRBV12-3 or TRBV12-4 with TRBJ2-1; tentatively, D is TRBD1 (5 bases). This CDR3 is built from 13 residues. The germline V and J ends were trimmed by 3 bases and 6 bases, with 9 bases remaining between them. The CDR3: CASSLGRLNEQFF. The CDR3, as DNA: TGTGCCAGCAGTTTGGGGCGCCTCAATGAGCAGTTCTTC.

This chain joins TRBV20-1 and TRBJ2-1; the match to TRBD2 covers 7 bases. V lost 6 bases, J lost 5 bases, and 10 bases stayed unmatched. Germline V CDR1 and CDR2: DFQATT, SNEGSKA (reference sequence). The CDR3 sequence is 14 residues long. This CDR3 reads CSALGGGGHNEQFF. For the CDR3, the DNA is TGCAGTGCCCTCGGCGGGGGAGGCCACAATGAGCAGTTCTTC.

This sequence joins TRBV28 and TRBJ1-6; the D is unclear. The CDR3 covers 13 residues. V shed 4 bases and J shed 12 bases, with 13 bases lying between them. From germline, CDR1 is MDHEN and CDR2 SYDVKM. The CDR3 region is CASSYQLRQPLHF. The CDR3 DNA is TGTGCCAGCAGTTACCAGCTAAGGCAACCCCTCCACTTT. Full variable domain (remainder filled in from reference TRBV28 and TRBJ1-6): DVKVTQSSRYLVKRTGEKVFLECVQDMDHENMFWYRQDPGLGLRLIYFSYDVKMKEKGDIPEGYSVSREKKERFSLILESASTNQTSMYLCASSYQLRQPLHFGNGTRLTVT.

At least ten counts were recorded for this clonotype. For the CDR3, the DNA is TGTGCCAGCAGTCTACAGGGGGTCCACACAGATACGCAGTATTTT. Translation gives CASSLQGVHTDTQYF. This chain connects TRBV6-5 to TRBJ2-3, with TRBD1 matching 8 bases. CDR1 is MNHEY and CDR2 is SVGAGI in the germline V gene. CDR3 length: 15 amino acids. V lost 5 bases, J lost 2 bases, and 6 bases stayed unmatched.